This record concerns one T cell receptor beta chain sequence. The protocol was immunoSEQ multiplex PCR, while the TCRdb copy is restricted to in-frame clones and leaves out a portion. The data hold about 120,000 clones, with about 86% observed a single time. This record comes from a study of control samples from healthy donors and cancer patients. The CDR3 length is 13 residues. Germline values: CDR1 SQVTM, CDR2 ANQGSEA. Trimming stripped 4 bases from V and 2 bases from J, with 11 bases between. The rearrangement uses TRBV29-1 and TRBJ1-1, with D possibly matching TRBD1 (6 bases). The clonotype originates from a man in his thirties or forties in good health. Specimen: blood. CDR3 protein: CSVAEGGNTEAFF. DNA of the CDR3: TGCAGCGTTGCCGAGGGGGGCAACACTGAAGCTTTCTTT.